Described below is a single TCR beta chain sequence and its context. Its specificity is not known. The data belong to a study of T cell responses to AZD1222 COVID-19 vaccine. Study-wide results and limits: The study identified only six AZD1222 recipients as seropositive at baseline. Vaccine-associated CD4 TCRs ranged over spike, dominating at 160-218 and 743-854. There were mostly white British donors and more females than males, and clonal diversity was possibly underestimated.

V shed 0 bases and J shed 6 bases, with 8 bases lying between them. CDR3 length: 13 residues. The germline V gene has CDR1 SGHDN and CDR2 FVKESK. Profiled with immunoSEQ multiplex PCR; TCRdb holds only in-frame clones, not every one. The sample data list about 140,000 clones. The rearrangement joins TRBV14 to TRBJ1-2; D is undetermined. This clonotype was obtained from an adult in good health. Material: peripheral blood. The CDR3 here is CASSQDLGDGYTF. CDR3 DNA: TGTGCCAGCAGCCAAGATCTTGGCGATGGCTACACCTTC.